This passage covers 25 T cell receptor beta chains from one sample sequenced in a study of CD8+ T cells in alopecia areata. Extraction of RNA preceded its reverse transcription into cDNA, which served as the sequencing template. Data came from immunoSEQ multiplex PCR; TCRdb stores just in-frame clones and leaves some out. The profile shows around 200,000 clones, approximately 53% of them singletons. As for treatment: oral pan-JAK inhibitor, 5-10 mg twice daily. The sequencing here drew on CD8+ T cells sorted from blood, taken at week 24, from a patient treated with tofacitinib. Receptors originate from a human donor with alopecia areata.

This clone was seen a few times. The CDR3 coding sequence is TGCAGCGTTGAGAGGGAAGGCTACACCTTC. Protein: CSVEREGYTF. This chain uses TRBV29-1 with TRBJ1-2; D is undetermined. This CDR3 is built from 10 residues. Germline V gene lookup returns CDR1 SQVTM and CDR2 ANQGSEA. The V end was cut by 3 bases, the J end by 8 bases, with 7 bases between.

The rearrangement links TRBV6-5 to TRBJ1-1, with D possibly matching TRBD1 (6 bases). This CDR3 spans 13 amino acids. V was cut by 5 bases and J by 3 bases, with 10 bases left in between. Germline V gene sequence: CDR1 MNHEY, CDR2 SVGAGI. The CDR3 region is CASSGQPHTEAFF. In DNA form, the CDR3 reads TGTGCCAGCAGTGGACAGCCGCACACTGAAGCTTTCTTT.

The CDR3, as DNA: TGTGCCAGCTATACGGCGAACACTGAAGCTTTCTTT. This codes for CASYTANTEAFF. The chain carries TRBV27 and TRBJ1-1; D ambiguous. The CDR3 contains 12 residues. V shed 8 bases and J shed 1 base, with 8 bases lying between them. Germline lookup yields CDR1 MNHEY and CDR2 SMNVEV (reference sequence).

The rearrangement uses TRBV29-1 and TRBJ1-2, with D perhaps matching TRBD1 (5 bases). The ends were cut back, 5 bases at V and 3 bases at J, with 13 bases in the middle. This CDR3 spans 13 amino acids. In germline, CDR1 is SQVTM, CDR2 ANQGSEA. The CDR3 DNA follows: TGCAGCGTTCTCCCAGACAGAGACTATGGCTACACCTTC. Translation: CSVLPDRDYGYTF. The complete variable domain, with remaining parts taken from reference TRBV29-1 and TRBJ1-2, reads SAVISQKPSRDICQRGTSLTIQCQVDSQVTMMFWYRQQPGQSLTLIATANQGSEATYESGFVIDKFPISRPNLTFSTLTVSNMSPEDSSIYLCSVLPDRDYGYTFGSGTRLTVV.

A few counts support this clone. V gene TRBV6-5 combines with J gene TRBJ2-1; no reliable D call. Germline loops: CDR1 MNHEY, CDR2 SVGAGI. The CDR3 has 15 amino acids. V was clipped by 7 bases and J by 3 bases, with 16 bases between them. CDR3 region: CASTSDSGFYNEQFF. The CDR3 DNA follows: TGTGCCAGCACCTCGGATTCGGGCTTCTACAATGAGCAGTTCTTC.

The chain recombines TRBV13 with TRBJ2-1, with D perhaps matching TRBD2 (5 bases). CDR3 length: 12 residues. Germline V CDR1 and CDR2: PRHDT, FYEKMQ (reference sequence). Trimming removed 5 bases from V and 10 bases from J, with 12 bases in between. The CDR3 DNA reads as TGTGCCAGCAGCCCGGAGGTGGGGGAGCAGTTCTTC. Protein product: CASSPEVGEQFF.

V gene TRBV4-3 combines with J gene TRBJ2-3; 7 bases match TRBD2. The CDR3 sequence is 21 residues long. J gave up 0 bases and V 0 bases, and 18 bases lay outside the gene matches. Germline V gene data show CDR1 as LGHNA and CDR2 as YSLEER. The CDR3 reads CASSQDWTSNSAQRSTDTQYF. The CDR3 DNA reads as TGCGCCAGCAGCCAAGATTGGACTAGTAATAGCGCACAGCGGAGCACAGATACGCAGTATTTT.

The chain has TRBV11-2 and TRBJ1-4; 7 positions match TRBD1. The germline V gene has CDR1 SGHAT and CDR2 FQNNGV. The CDR3 extends over 17 amino acids. V gave up 5 bases and J gave up 6 bases; unmatched junction bases: 15. The CDR3: CASSRTRDRGLYEKLFF. CDR3 nucleotide sequence: TGTGCCAGCAGCCGCACCCGAGATAGGGGGCTGTATGAAAAACTGTTTTTT.

The V and J genes are TRBV6-6 and TRBJ2-4, with D possibly being TRBD1 (5 bases). The CDR3 spans 14 residues. Germline assignment: CDR1 MNHNY and CDR2 SVGAGI (reference sequence). Between the trimmed V and J ends, which lost 2 bases and 7 bases, there was a span of 12 bases. Here the CDR3 DNA reads TGTGCCAGCAGTTACGGTACAGGAGTCAACATTCAGTACTTC. Its translation is CASSYGTGVNIQYF.

The CDR3, as DNA: TGCAGCGGAGGTGGGGGGTTGGGGACTGAAGCTTTCTTT. Residues: CSGGGGLGTEAFF. The chain links TRBV29-1 to TRBJ1-1; D perhaps matches TRBD1 (5 bases). V lost 7 bases and J lost 5, with 17 bases in between. The CDR3 sequence is 13 residues long. Germline CDR1 SQVTM, CDR2 ANQGSEA.

The chain recombines TRBV9 with TRBJ2-1; tentatively, D is TRBD1 (6 bases). Per the germline V gene, CDR1 is SGDLS and CDR2 is YYNGEE. There are 15 residues in the CDR3. The ends were cut back, 4 bases at V and 7 bases at J, with 18 bases in the middle. CDR3 DNA sequence: TGTGCCAGCAGCACGGGACAATTTGGGCCTAATGAGCAGTTCTTC. Its translation is CASSTGQFGPNEQFF.

This chain links TRBV15 with TRBJ1-2; D ambiguous. This CDR3 has 15 amino acids. Germline CDR1 is LNHNV and CDR2 is YYDKDF (reference sequence). Trimming removed 1 base at V and 4 bases at J, with 13 bases between. The CDR3 spells CATSRVSYDPYGYTF. The DNA of the CDR3 is TGTGCCACCAGCAGAGTTTCGTATGACCCCTATGGCTACACCTTC.

This clone was counted only a few times. The rearrangement joins TRBV5-4 to TRBJ2-1, with a weak D call TRBD2 (6 bases). Germline CDR1 is SGHNT and CDR2 is YYREEE (reference sequence). This CDR3 is built from 12 residues. The V and J ends lost 4 bases and 8 bases respectively, with 10 bases between them. The CDR3 DNA is TGTGCCAGCAGCAGGGAGGCAGATGAGCAGTTCTTC. As protein: CASSREADEQFF.

The chain joins TRBV4-3 to TRBJ1-5, with D possibly matching TRBD1 (6 bases). The CDR3 spans 14 residues. The germline V gene has CDR1 LGHNA and CDR2 YSLEER. Trimming shortened V by 4 bases and J by 3 bases, and 10 bases separated the two germline ends. The CDR3 DNA follows: TGCGCCAGCAGCCTATACAGGGACAATCAGCCCCAGCATTTT. Its protein product is CASSLYRDNQPQHF.

In its sample, this clone was seen a few times. This sequence joins TRBV5-6 and TRBJ1-1, with D maybe TRBD1 (6 bases). V was trimmed by 4 bases and J by 4 bases, leaving 8 bases between them. This CDR3 is 12 amino acids long. Looked up from germline, CDR1 is SGHDT and CDR2 is YYEEEE. The CDR3 DNA reads as TGTGCCAGCAGCGGAGGGGGCACTGAAGCTTTCTTT. Protein product: CASSGGGTEAFF.

The chain is built from TRBV6-6 and TRBJ1-2; no clear D. Between the trimmed V and J ends, which lost 8 bases and 3 bases, there was a span of 7 bases. The CDR3 is 11 amino acids. Looked up from germline, CDR1 is MNHNY and CDR2 is SVGAGI (reference sequence). CDR3 nucleotides: TGTGCCAGCTCCCAGGACTATGGCTACACCTTC. Residues: CASSQDYGYTF.

Regarding this clone: This CDR3 is also generated by other DNA sequences in the sample. The rearrangement links TRBV7-2 to TRBJ2-2; no reliable D call. Trimming took 4 bases from V and 5 from J, leaving 8 bases between them. Germline lookup yields CDR1 SGHTA and CDR2 FQGNSA. The CDR3 consists of 13 residues. Here the CDR3 DNA reads TGTGCCAGCAGCTCGGGTAGAACCGGGGAGCTGTTTTTT. It is translated as CASSSGRTGELFF.

This chain joins TRBV30 and TRBJ1-2; tentatively, D is TRBD1 (5 bases). The CDR3 is 12 residues long. Germline V gene data show CDR1 as GTSNPN and CDR2 as SVGIG (reference sequence). V shed 3 bases and J shed 6 bases, with 11 bases lying between them. The CDR3 sequence: CAWSATVDGYTF. In nucleotides, the CDR3 is TGTGCCTGGAGCGCGACAGTAGATGGCTACACCTTC.

The rearrangement links TRBV6-5 to TRBJ2-3, with D uncertain. The CDR3 is 16 residues long. V lost 0 bases, J lost 0 bases, and 10 bases lay in between. Germline values: CDR1 MNHEY, CDR2 SVGAGI. The CDR3 is CASSYSSRPSTDTQYF. The CDR3 region has the DNA TGTGCCAGCAGTTACTCGAGCCGGCCTAGCACAGATACGCAGTATTTT.

This clone was counted a few times. The rearrangement uses TRBV4-3 and TRBJ1-2; 7 bases align to TRBD1. Germline loops: CDR1 LGHNA, CDR2 YSLEER. The CDR3 loop spans 15 amino acids. Germline trimming cut 1 base from V and 4 bases from J; bases unmatched to any gene: 6. The CDR3 coding sequence is TGCGCCAGCAGCCAAGGTCGGGCAGGGGGCTATGGCTACACCTTC. Protein sequence: CASSQGRAGGYGYTF.

The genes are TRBV7-6 and TRBJ2-1; possibly TRBD1 for D (6 bases). CDR3 length equals 13 residues. V was clipped by 5 bases and J by 8 bases, with 13 bases between them. CDR1 and CDR2 from the germline V gene are SGHVS and FNYEAQ. The CDR3 DNA reads as TGTGCCAGCAGCACGGCACAGGGTGATGAGCAGTTCTTC. It codes for CASSTAQGDEQFF.

The chain uses TRBV7-9 and TRBJ2-3; 8 bases match TRBD2. The germline V gene encodes CDR1 SEHNR and CDR2 FQNEAQ (reference sequence). The CDR3 runs 14 residues. With 2 bases clipped from V and 4 bases from J, the junction kept 2 bases outside the gene matches. CDR3 nucleotides: TGTGCCAGCAGCTTATTAGCGGGGTCAGATACGCAGTATTTT. This sequence encodes CASSLLAGSDTQYF.

This clone has only a few counts. The V and J genes are TRBV7-9 and TRBJ2-1; 8 bases align to TRBD2. V shed 2 bases, J shed 3 bases, and the junction held 0 bases outside the gene matches. The CDR3 extends over 14 amino acids. The germline CDR1 and CDR2 sequences are SEHNR and FQNEAQ (reference sequence). The CDR3 nucleotides are TGTGCCAGCAGCTTACTAGCGGGCTACAATGAGCAGTTCTTC. Translation gives CASSLLAGYNEQFF.

The V and J genes are TRBV30 and TRBJ1-1; D gene unclear. The CDR3 has 13 amino acids. Germline V gene lookup returns CDR1 GTSNPN and CDR2 SVGIG (reference sequence). V was cut by 7 bases and J by 5 bases, with 17 bases left in between. CDR3 DNA: TGTGCCTCGATGACCCTTGAGGAGACTGAAGCTTTCTTT. Encoded protein: CASMTLEETEAFF.

The sample holds a few counts of this clone. This sequence joins TRBV2 and TRBJ1-1; 8 bases align to TRBD1. With V trimmed by 8 bases and J by 7 bases, 6 bases remained unmatched. CDR3 length: 12 residues. Germline V gives CDR1 SNHLY, CDR2 FYNNEI. The DNA of the CDR3 is TGTGCCAGCTTTCACAGGGGGGATGAAGCTTTCTTT. This codes for CASFHRGDEAFF.